These 2 T cell receptor beta chains share one sample of origin, sequenced in a study of CD8+ T cells in alopecia areata. RNA extraction was followed by reverse transcription into cDNA, which acted as the sequencing template. Clones were sequenced by immunoSEQ multiplex PCR, and TCRdb holds only the in-frame ones, with some missing. The table shows some 150,000 clones, with approximately 52% occurring only once. Treatment noted: oral pan-JAK inhibitor, 5-10 mg twice daily. Sample: CD4+ T cells sorted from blood, taken at week 56, from a patient treated with tofacitinib. These receptors were collected from a human donor with alopecia areata.

V gene TRBV27 combines with J gene TRBJ1-5, with D unclear. The germline CDR1 and CDR2 sequences are MNHEY and SMNVEV (reference sequence). This CDR3 has 16 residues. Trimming left V 5 bases short and J 6 bases short, with 20 bases between. CDR3 amino acids: CASSPGSRVGSQPQHF. The CDR3 DNA sequence: TGTGCCAGCAGTCCCGGCTCTCGGGTTGGGAGTCAGCCCCAGCATTTT.

This sequence joins TRBV30 and TRBJ1-1; D possibly corresponds to TRBD1 (5 bases). Per the germline V gene, CDR1 is GTSNPN and CDR2 is SVGIG (reference sequence). V was cut by 3 bases and J by 5 bases, with 16 bases left in between. There are 14 residues in the CDR3. The CDR3 spells CAWRASDKKTEAFF. The CDR3 nucleotides are TGTGCCTGGAGGGCTTCGGACAAAAAGACTGAAGCTTTCTTT.